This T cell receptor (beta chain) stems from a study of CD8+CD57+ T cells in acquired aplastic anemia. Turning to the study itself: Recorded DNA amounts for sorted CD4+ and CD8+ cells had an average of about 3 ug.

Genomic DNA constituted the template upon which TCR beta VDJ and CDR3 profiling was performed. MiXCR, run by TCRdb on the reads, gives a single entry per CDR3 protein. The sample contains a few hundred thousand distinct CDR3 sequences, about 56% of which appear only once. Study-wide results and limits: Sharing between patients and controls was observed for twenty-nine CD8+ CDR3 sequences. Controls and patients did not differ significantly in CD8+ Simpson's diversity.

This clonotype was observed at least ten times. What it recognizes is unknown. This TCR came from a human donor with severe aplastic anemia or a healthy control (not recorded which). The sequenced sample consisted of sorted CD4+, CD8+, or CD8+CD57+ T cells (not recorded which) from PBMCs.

CDR3 nucleotides: TGTGCCAGCAGTGGCCCCGGACAGACCTATGGCTACACCTTC. It encodes CASSGPGQTYGYTF. V is TRBV25-1 and J is TRBJ1-2; a possible D gene is TRBD1 (6 bases). V gave up 4 bases and J gave up 4 bases, with 13 bases separating them. The CDR3 contains 14 residues. Germline values: CDR1 MGHDK, CDR2 SYGVNS.